This entry concerns a single T cell receptor beta chain. Germline CDR1 reads MNHEY; CDR2 reads SMNVEV (reference sequence). The CDR3 has 15 amino acids. The V gene lost 5 bases and the J gene lost 0 bases, with 11 bases spanning the gap. How the authors handled the data: Reference gene primer amplification yielded estimated nucleated cell counts. Measured with immunoSEQ multiplex PCR; TCRdb has only the in-frame clones, and not every one. V, J and clone size are those of that table, while D and trimming were read from the DNA. The sample has about 250,000 clones, about 73% seen once. This entry is derived from a study of blood T cell repertoires in COVID-19.

The clonotype originates from a woman older than 75 with acute or convalescent COVID-19. The J gene is TRBJ2-1, the V gene TRBV27; D is perhaps TRBD2 (6 bases). Sequenced material: peripheral blood. The CDR3 region is CASSSSGSSYNEQFF. DNA for the CDR3: TGTGCCAGCAGTAGTAGCGGAAGCTCCTACAATGAGCAGTTCTTC.